The clone carrying this T cell receptor beta chain was counted between two and nine times. Antigen specificity is unknown. Generated by immunoSEQ multiplex PCR, the TCRdb table keeps only in-frame clones and is missing some. This table has approximately 37,000 clones, approximately 73% appearing once. This specimen belongs to a study of vaccination effects on CD4 cells after COVID-19. Study background: At 16 days and at one week before vaccination, samples were given by two convalescent patients. Whole-study results and caveats: Among infection- and vaccine-induced clones, marked clonal contraction occurred late after vaccination.

CDR1 is LGHDT, CDR2 YNNKEL, per germline (reference sequence). The length of the CDR3 is 14 residues. V lost 4 bases and J 1 base, leaving 10 bases between the germline ends. Antigen-specific CD4+ T cells were expanded (with viral peptide pools) by the ViraFEST assay ahead of sequencing. Researchers isolated CD4+ T cells once ten to eleven days of culture had elapsed. Infection with SARS-CoV-2 occurred in the person between March and December 2020, and PCR confirmed it. The clonotype comes from a human donor who had a prior SARS-CoV-2 infection. V gene TRBV3-1 (or the pseudogene TRBV3-2) combines with J gene TRBJ1-1; D gene unclear. This material consisted of CD4+ T cells from PBMCs cultured with a peptide pool, taken before COVID-19 vaccination. The CDR3 bases are TGTGCCAGCAGCCTCCTTCCAGAGAACACTGAAGCTTTCTTT. The encoded protein is CASSLLPENTEAFF.